This is a list of T cell receptor beta chains from one sample in a study of blood T cell repertoires in COVID-19. TCRdb's copy holds only in-frame clones and misses some; the assay was immunoSEQ multiplex PCR. Of 150,000 or so clones listed, about 88% are singletons. Sequenced input: peripheral blood. The receptor source for this set is a woman aged 70-85 years with acute or convalescent COVID-19. CDR3s include the opening cysteine and the closing phenylalanine or tryptophan. Each record gives: D gene, clone size, J gene, V gene, CDR3 DNA, CDR3 protein. D genes are given only for firm matches. Size is omitted from some rows. Given values are once, few, many or a class for expanded clones.

d_call: .
clone_size: .
j_call: TRBJ2-1
v_call: TRBV29-1
cdr3_nt: TGCAGCGGAAACTTACGGGGAAACAATGAGCAGTTCTTC
cdr3_aa: CSGNLRGNNEQFF

d_call: .
clone_size: .
j_call: TRBJ1-5
v_call: TRBV5-1
cdr3_nt: TGCGCCAGCAGCTTGGCGGGAAGTGAGGGTCAGCCCCAGCATTTT
cdr3_aa: CASSLAGSEGQPQHF

d_call: .
clone_size: once
j_call: TRBJ1-5
v_call: TRBV5-1
cdr3_nt: TGCGCCAGCAGCTTGGCCGGACAGAGCAATCAGCCCCAGCATTTT
cdr3_aa: CASSLAGQSNQPQHF

d_call: TRBD2
clone_size: .
j_call: TRBJ2-3
v_call: TRBV5-1
cdr3_nt: TGCGCCAGCAACCGAGCGGGGGGTAGCACAGATACGCAGTATTTT
cdr3_aa: CASNRAGGSTDTQYF

d_call: TRBD2
clone_size: many
j_call: TRBJ2-4
v_call: TRBV3-1/TRBV3-2
cdr3_nt: TGTGCCAGCAGCCTTGCCTTAGCGGGGAGAAACATTCAGTACTTC
cdr3_aa: CASSLALAGRNIQYF

d_call: TRBD1
clone_size: once
j_call: TRBJ2-7
v_call: TRBV28
cdr3_nt: TGTGCCAGCAGGAGGACAGGGGTGTTCCACGAGCAGTACTTC
cdr3_aa: CASRRTGVFHEQYF

d_call: .
clone_size: .
j_call: TRBJ1-4
v_call: TRBV18
cdr3_nt: TGTGCCAGCTCGCCCACAGGGCGAGGTAATGAAAAACTGTTTTTT
cdr3_aa: CASSPTGRGNEKLFF

d_call: .
clone_size: .
j_call: TRBJ2-7
v_call: TRBV12-3/TRBV12-4
cdr3_nt: TGTGCCAGCAGTTTAAACAAGAACAGCGAGCAGTACTTC
cdr3_aa: CASSLNKNSEQYF

d_call: .
clone_size: .
j_call: TRBJ1-2
v_call: TRBV11-2
cdr3_nt: TGTGCCAGCAGCTCCGACAGAACTAATGGCTACACCTTC
cdr3_aa: CASSSDRTNGYTF

d_call: .
clone_size: few
j_call: TRBJ1-2
v_call: TRBV15
cdr3_nt: TGTGCCACCAGCAGAGAAGAGGGCGAAATACCCAACTATGGCTACACCTTC
cdr3_aa: CATSREEGEIPNYGYTF

d_call: .
clone_size: .
j_call: TRBJ1-2
v_call: TRBV6-5
cdr3_nt: TGTGCCAGCAGTTACACCCGGGGAGGCTATGGCTACACCTTC
cdr3_aa: CASSYTRGGYGYTF

d_call: .
clone_size: .
j_call: TRBJ2-5
v_call: TRBV10-3
cdr3_nt: TGTGCCACCCAGGGGTCCCCGGGAGAGACCCAGTACTTC
cdr3_aa: CATQGSPGETQYF

d_call: TRBD1
clone_size: .
j_call: TRBJ2-7
v_call: TRBV3-1/TRBV3-2
cdr3_nt: TGTGCCAGCAGCCAAGGGGACAGCTCCTACGAGCAGTACTTC
cdr3_aa: CASSQGDSSYEQYF

d_call: TRBD2
clone_size: .
j_call: TRBJ2-1
v_call: TRBV7-2
cdr3_nt: TGTGCCAGCAGCCTATATACTAGCGGGGGCCGCGGTGCTGAGCAGTTCTTC
cdr3_aa: CASSLYTSGGRGAEQFF

d_call: TRBD1
clone_size: .
j_call: TRBJ1-1
v_call: TRBV7-9
cdr3_nt: TGTGCCAGCAGCATCTACAGGGGTATAGGGATGAACACTGAAGCTTTCTTT
cdr3_aa: CASSIYRGIGMNTEAFF

d_call: .
clone_size: .
j_call: TRBJ1-1
v_call: TRBV5-1
cdr3_nt: TGCGCCAGTCAGCTTGGGGGGTCGTTAAGGGGTTACACTGAAGCTTTCTTT
cdr3_aa: CASQLGGSLRGYTEAFF

d_call: .
clone_size: .
j_call: TRBJ2-6
v_call: TRBV7-2
cdr3_nt: TGTGCCAGCAGCTTAGGTCGGGGCTCTGGGGCCAACGTCCTGACTTTC
cdr3_aa: CASSLGRGSGANVLTF

d_call: TRBD1
clone_size: .
j_call: TRBJ1-4
v_call: TRBV9
cdr3_nt: TGTGCCAGCAGCGTAGCGACAGGGACTAATGAAAAACTGTTTTTT
cdr3_aa: CASSVATGTNEKLFF

d_call: .
clone_size: few
j_call: TRBJ1-5
v_call: TRBV30
cdr3_nt: TGTGCCTGGACGTCAGGGTGGGGTCAGCCCCAGCATTTT
cdr3_aa: CAWTSGWGQPQHF

d_call: TRBD1
clone_size: .
j_call: TRBJ1-2
v_call: TRBV19
cdr3_nt: TGTGCCAGTAGTATCCGGGACAGGGCGAAGGGCTATGGCTACACCTTC
cdr3_aa: CASSIRDRAKGYGYTF

d_call: .
clone_size: .
j_call: TRBJ1-6
v_call: TRBV7-2
cdr3_nt: TGTGCCAGCAGCCTAGGGCGGGGGATGGTGACCCTCCACTTT
cdr3_aa: CASSLGRGMVTLHF

d_call: .
clone_size: .
j_call: TRBJ1-5
v_call: TRBV18
cdr3_nt: TGTGCCAGCTCACCAAGTTTCAGGGGTTTGGACAATCAGCCCCAGCATTTT
cdr3_aa: CASSPSFRGLDNQPQHF

d_call: .
clone_size: .
j_call: TRBJ1-6
v_call: TRBV5-4
cdr3_nt: TGTGCCAGCAGCTTATACAGTGGTAATTCACCCCTCCACTTT
cdr3_aa: CASSLYSGNSPLHF

d_call: TRBD1
clone_size: .
j_call: TRBJ1-5
v_call: TRBV24-1
cdr3_nt: TGTGCCACCAGTGGATCCGGGACAGGTAATCAGCCCCAGCATTTT
cdr3_aa: CATSGSGTGNQPQHF

d_call: .
clone_size: .
j_call: TRBJ1-6
v_call: TRBV2
cdr3_nt: TGTGCCAGCAGTAAAGGGGCGACACTCTCCTATAATTCACCCCTCCACTTT
cdr3_aa: CASSKGATLSYNSPLHF

d_call: .
clone_size: .
j_call: TRBJ1-3
v_call: TRBV18
cdr3_nt: TGTGCCAGCTCACCATCGGGATTGGGAAACACCATATATTTT
cdr3_aa: CASSPSGLGNTIYF

d_call: .
clone_size: .
j_call: TRBJ2-7
v_call: TRBV5-1
cdr3_nt: TGCGCCAGCAGCTATGCGAACCGGGGATCAGAGGACGAGCAGTACTTC
cdr3_aa: CASSYANRGSEDEQYF

d_call: .
clone_size: .
j_call: TRBJ2-2
v_call: TRBV27
cdr3_nt: TGTGCCAGCAGTTTTGGCGGACTTAACACCGGGGAGCTGTTTTTT
cdr3_aa: CASSFGGLNTGELFF

d_call: TRBD1
clone_size: .
j_call: TRBJ1-6
v_call: TRBV4-1
cdr3_nt: TGCGCCAGCAGCCGAGAAAACAGGGGGGATTCACCCCTCCACTTT
cdr3_aa: CASSRENRGDSPLHF

d_call: TRBD1
clone_size: .
j_call: TRBJ2-7
v_call: TRBV6-5
cdr3_nt: TGTGCCAGCAGTTATTATGGGACAGGGACCTACGAGCAGTACTTC
cdr3_aa: CASSYYGTGTYEQYF

d_call: .
clone_size: once
j_call: TRBJ1-1
v_call: TRBV11-2
cdr3_nt: TGTGCCAGCAGCTTAGATGGCGGTGCTACAGGGAGCACTGAAGCTTTCTTT
cdr3_aa: CASSLDGGATGSTEAFF

d_call: .
clone_size: many
j_call: TRBJ1-2
v_call: TRBV4-1
cdr3_nt: TGCGCCAGCAGCCCTCCGGGGAACTATGGCTACACCTTC
cdr3_aa: CASSPPGNYGYTF

d_call: .
clone_size: .
j_call: TRBJ1-3
v_call: TRBV5-5
cdr3_nt: TGTGCCAGCAGACCGGACAGCTACTCTGGAAACACCATATATTTT
cdr3_aa: CASRPDSYSGNTIYF

d_call: TRBD1
clone_size: .
j_call: TRBJ1-6
v_call: TRBV27
cdr3_nt: TGTGCCAGCAGCCCCGGGACAGGGAATTCACCCCTCCACTTT
cdr3_aa: CASSPGTGNSPLHF

d_call: TRBD1
clone_size: .
j_call: TRBJ1-5
v_call: TRBV6-2/TRBV6-3
cdr3_nt: TGTGCCAGCAGGCCTGACAGGGGGTTGCAGCCCCAGCATTTT
cdr3_aa: CASRPDRGLQPQHF

d_call: .
clone_size: .
j_call: TRBJ2-3
v_call: TRBV6-5
cdr3_nt: TGTGCCAGCAGTTACCAGGGAGATACGCAGTATTTT
cdr3_aa: CASSYQGDTQYF

d_call: TRBD1
clone_size: .
j_call: TRBJ1-1
v_call: TRBV7-2
cdr3_nt: TGTGCCAGCAGCCCCGATCCCACAGGGGCGGCTTTCTTT
cdr3_aa: CASSPDPTGAAFF

d_call: TRBD2
clone_size: .
j_call: TRBJ2-2
v_call: TRBV7-3
cdr3_nt: TGTGCCAGCAGCCCACCCCTCAGCGGGAAGAACACCGGGGAGCTGTTTTTT
cdr3_aa: CASSPPLSGKNTGELFF

d_call: TRBD1
clone_size: .
j_call: TRBJ1-5
v_call: TRBV19
cdr3_nt: TGTGCCTGTCAAACCGGGACAGGTTTTCAGCCCCAGCATTTT
cdr3_aa: CACQTGTGFQPQHF

d_call: TRBD1
clone_size: .
j_call: TRBJ1-5
v_call: TRBV18
cdr3_nt: TGTGCCAGCTCGTCATCCCTCATTGGGACAGGACATCAGCCCCAGCATTTT
cdr3_aa: CASSSSLIGTGHQPQHF

d_call: TRBD1
clone_size: .
j_call: TRBJ1-1
v_call: TRBV4-1
cdr3_nt: TGCGCCAGCAGCCAGATTTACAGGGGGGTGAACACTGAAGCTTTCTTT
cdr3_aa: CASSQIYRGVNTEAFF

d_call: .
clone_size: .
j_call: TRBJ2-3
v_call: TRBV14
cdr3_nt: TGTGCCAGCAGCCCAGAGGACACGTCTGCCACAGATACGCAGTATTTT
cdr3_aa: CASSPEDTSATDTQYF

d_call: TRBD2
clone_size: .
j_call: TRBJ2-1
v_call: TRBV7-2
cdr3_nt: TGTGCCAGCAGCTTAGATAACCGGCGGACTAGCGACGGAGAGGATGAGCAGTTCTTC
cdr3_aa: CASSLDNRRTSDGEDEQFF

d_call: TRBD1
clone_size: .
j_call: TRBJ1-6
v_call: TRBV27
cdr3_nt: TGTGCCAGCAGTTTTTGGACAGGGATGGTAGATTCACCCCTCCACTTT
cdr3_aa: CASSFWTGMVDSPLHF

d_call: .
clone_size: .
j_call: TRBJ2-3
v_call: TRBV19
cdr3_nt: TGTGCCAGTAGGGGCAGCACAGATACGCAGTATTTT
cdr3_aa: CASRGSTDTQYF

d_call: .
clone_size: .
j_call: TRBJ1-2
v_call: TRBV28
cdr3_nt: TGTGCCAGCAGTTTAACACATAACTATGGCTACACCTTC
cdr3_aa: CASSLTHNYGYTF

d_call: TRBD2
clone_size: .
j_call: TRBJ2-3
v_call: TRBV5-1
cdr3_nt: TGCGCCAGCAGCCCGCGGACTAGCGGGGGGAACACAGATACGCAGTATTTT
cdr3_aa: CASSPRTSGGNTDTQYF

d_call: TRBD1
clone_size: once
j_call: TRBJ1-1
v_call: TRBV19
cdr3_nt: TGTGCCAGTAGCCAGGACAGGGCGAAGGCTTTCTTT
cdr3_aa: CASSQDRAKAFF

d_call: .
clone_size: .
j_call: TRBJ2-3
v_call: TRBV3-1/TRBV3-2
cdr3_nt: TGTGCCAGCAGCCAAGCGAGGGCGGGGTACGGGGCAGATACGCAGTATTTT
cdr3_aa: CASSQARAGYGADTQYF

d_call: .
clone_size: .
j_call: TRBJ1-2
v_call: TRBV2
cdr3_nt: TGTGCCAGCAGTAGGGACTTAAAAGTGTATGGCTACACCTTC
cdr3_aa: CASSRDLKVYGYTF

d_call: .
clone_size: .
j_call: TRBJ1-2
v_call: TRBV11-2
cdr3_nt: TGTGCCAGCAGCTTAGATGGGCCAGTGTCTGGCTACACCTTC
cdr3_aa: CASSLDGPVSGYTF